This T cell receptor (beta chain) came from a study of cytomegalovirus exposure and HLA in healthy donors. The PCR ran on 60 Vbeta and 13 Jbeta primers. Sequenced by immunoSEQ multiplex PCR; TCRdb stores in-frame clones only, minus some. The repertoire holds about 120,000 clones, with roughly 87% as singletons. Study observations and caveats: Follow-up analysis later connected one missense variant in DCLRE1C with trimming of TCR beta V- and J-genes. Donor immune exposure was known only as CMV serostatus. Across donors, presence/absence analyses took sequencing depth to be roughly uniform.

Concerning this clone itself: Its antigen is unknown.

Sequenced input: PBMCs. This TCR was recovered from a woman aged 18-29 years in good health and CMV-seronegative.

The CDR3 DNA sequence: TGTGCCACCAGTCGCGGGAGGGCAGAGACCCAGTACTTC. This encodes CATSRGRAETQYF. The V call is TRBV15, the J call TRBJ2-5; TRBD2 matches at 9 bases. CDR3 length: 13 residues. Germline V gene lookup returns CDR1 LNHNV and CDR2 YYDKDF (reference sequence). The V segment lost 6 bases and the J segment 4 bases; nucleotides outside the gene matches: 3.